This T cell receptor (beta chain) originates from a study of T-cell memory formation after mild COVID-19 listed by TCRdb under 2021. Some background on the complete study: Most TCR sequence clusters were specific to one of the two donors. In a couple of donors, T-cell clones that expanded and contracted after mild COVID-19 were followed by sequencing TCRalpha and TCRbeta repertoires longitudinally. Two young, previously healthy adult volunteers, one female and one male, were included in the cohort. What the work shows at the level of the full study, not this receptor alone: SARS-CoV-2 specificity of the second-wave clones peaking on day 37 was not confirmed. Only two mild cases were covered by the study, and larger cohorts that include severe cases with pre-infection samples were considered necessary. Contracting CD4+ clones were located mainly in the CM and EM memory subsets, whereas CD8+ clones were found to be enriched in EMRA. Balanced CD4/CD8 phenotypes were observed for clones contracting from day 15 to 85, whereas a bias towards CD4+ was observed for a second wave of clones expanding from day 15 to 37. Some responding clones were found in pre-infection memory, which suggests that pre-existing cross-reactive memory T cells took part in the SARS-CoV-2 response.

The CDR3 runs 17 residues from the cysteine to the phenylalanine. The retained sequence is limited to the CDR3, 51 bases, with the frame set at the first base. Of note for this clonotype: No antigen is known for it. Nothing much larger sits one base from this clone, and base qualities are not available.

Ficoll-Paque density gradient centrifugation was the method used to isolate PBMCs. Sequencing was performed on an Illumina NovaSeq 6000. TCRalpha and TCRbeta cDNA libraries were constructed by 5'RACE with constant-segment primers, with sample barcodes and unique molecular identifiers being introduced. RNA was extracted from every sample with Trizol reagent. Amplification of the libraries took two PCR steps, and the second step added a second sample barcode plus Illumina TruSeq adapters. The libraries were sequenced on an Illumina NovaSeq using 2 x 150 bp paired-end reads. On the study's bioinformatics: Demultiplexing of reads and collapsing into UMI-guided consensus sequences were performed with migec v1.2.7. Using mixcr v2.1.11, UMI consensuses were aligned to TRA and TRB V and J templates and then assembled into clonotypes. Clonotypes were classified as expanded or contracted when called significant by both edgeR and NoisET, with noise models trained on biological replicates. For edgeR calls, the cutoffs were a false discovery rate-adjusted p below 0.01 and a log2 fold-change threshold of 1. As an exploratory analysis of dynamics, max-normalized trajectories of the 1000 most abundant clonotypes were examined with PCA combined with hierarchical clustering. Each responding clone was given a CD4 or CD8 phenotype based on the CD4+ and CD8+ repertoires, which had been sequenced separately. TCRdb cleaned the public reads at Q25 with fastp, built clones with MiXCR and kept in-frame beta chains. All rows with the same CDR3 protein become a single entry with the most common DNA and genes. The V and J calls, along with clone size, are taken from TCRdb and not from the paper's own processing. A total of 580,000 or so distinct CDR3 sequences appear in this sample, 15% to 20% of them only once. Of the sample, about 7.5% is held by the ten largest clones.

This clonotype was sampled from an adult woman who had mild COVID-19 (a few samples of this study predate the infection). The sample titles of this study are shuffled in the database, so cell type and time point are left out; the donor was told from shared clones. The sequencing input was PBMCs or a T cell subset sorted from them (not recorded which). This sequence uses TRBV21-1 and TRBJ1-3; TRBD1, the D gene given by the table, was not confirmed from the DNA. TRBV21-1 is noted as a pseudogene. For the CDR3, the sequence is CASSVRQRTLPLNTIYF. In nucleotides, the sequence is TGTGCCAGCAGCGTGCGACAGCGCACTTTACCCTTAAACACCATATATTTT.